This T cell receptor beta chain was captured by sequencing in a study of blood T cell repertoires in COVID-19. Overall study context: Italy, Spain and the United States were the sources of the convalescent and acute COVID-19 samples. The cDNA or gDNA used as material had been derived from T cells, B-cell-depleted T cells, or PBMCs.

Original processing methods: Quantification of nucleated cells was approximated via reference gene primer amplification. Some clones are missing from TCRdb's copy, which holds only in-frame ones; the method was immunoSEQ multiplex PCR. V and J calls and clone size are those listed in that table; D and trimming were worked out from the DNA. The data contain 200,000 to 250,000 clones, 85% to 90% of them singletons. The CDR3 is 15 amino acids. Trimming removed 5 bases from V and 9 bases from J, with 20 bases in between. Per the germline V gene, CDR1 is SEHNR and CDR2 is FQNEAQ (reference sequence). The chain recombines TRBV7-9 with TRBJ2-1; D might be TRBD2 (6 bases). The clonotype originates from a man over 45 with COVID-19, enrolled during active disease. Sequencing input: peripheral blood. CDR3 in DNA: TGTGCCAGCAGCCCCAGTAGGAGGGCCGTCAGTGAGCAGTTCTTC. It yields the protein CASSPSRRAVSEQFF.